Shown below are 22 T cell receptor beta chains from a single sample sequenced in a study of cytomegalovirus exposure and HLA in healthy donors. Sequencing used immunoSEQ multiplex PCR; TCRdb keeps in-frame clones, though not all of them. This table has 95,000 to 120,000 clones, about 85% appearing once. The sequencing sample was made of PBMCs. These receptors were obtained from a woman aged 18-29 years in good health and CMV-seronegative.

The chain couples TRBV7-9 to TRBJ1-2, with D possibly being TRBD1 (5 bases). The germline gives CDR1 SEHNR, CDR2 FQNEAQ (reference sequence). The CDR3 totals 13 residues. The ends were cut back, 1 base at V and 6 bases at J, with 9 bases in the middle. The CDR3 spells CASSLGGQDGYTF. In nucleotides, the CDR3 is TGTGCCAGCAGCTTAGGGGGCCAAGATGGCTACACCTTC.

V and J are TRBV19 and TRBJ1-6; possibly TRBD1 for D (5 bases). Germline values: CDR1 LNHDA, CDR2 SQIVND (reference sequence). V lost 8 bases to trimming and J lost 0 bases, with 8 bases between them. CDR3 length equals 14 residues. Written as DNA, the CDR3 is TGTGCCAGTGGGGCGAGCTCCTATAATTCACCCCTCCACTTT. As protein: CASGASSYNSPLHF.

This clone showed up just once. V usage is TRBV18 and J usage is TRBJ2-2; the D gene is possibly TRBD1 (5 bases). The CDR3 is 15 residues long. CDR1 is KGHSH, CDR2 LQKENI, per germline. V was pared by 3 bases and J by 4 bases, with 12 bases between. The CDR3 loop is CASSPYPGFTGELFF. The CDR3 DNA reads as TGTGCCAGCTCACCCTACCCAGGGTTCACCGGGGAGCTGTTTTTT.

This chain joins TRBV15 and TRBJ1-5, with 10 bases that match TRBD1. CDR3 length equals 15 residues. Trimming cost V 5 bases and J 0 bases; bases outside gene matches: 1. Germline V gives CDR1 LNHNV, CDR2 YYDKDF (reference sequence). The CDR3 DNA is TGTGCCACCAGCGGGACAGGGGATAGCAATCAGCCCCAGCATTTT. This translates into CATSGTGDSNQPQHF.

This clone was detected once. This sequence joins TRBV6-1 and TRBJ2-5; D may be TRBD2 (6 bases). The CDR3 has 13 amino acids. Trimming pared 7 bases from V and 5 bases from J, leaving 14 bases between. CDR1 and CDR2 from the germline V gene are MNHNS and SASEGT. The DNA for the CDR3 is TGTGCCAGCACTCTCCAACGGGGGGAGACCCAGTACTTC. It specifies CASTLQRGETQYF.

This sequence joins TRBV27 and TRBJ2-3; 9 nucleotides align to TRBD1. In germline, CDR1 is MNHEY, CDR2 SMNVEV (reference sequence). The CDR3 totals 16 residues. After removal of 5 bases from V and 6 bases from J, the junction contained 12 bases not matched to a gene. The CDR3 bases are TGTGCCAGCAGTCCCGGGACAGGGCTGATAGCGGATACGCAGTATTTT. Its translation: CASSPGTGLIADTQYF.

The chain is built from TRBV7-2 and TRBJ2-1, with TRBD1 matching 11 bases. Losses at the gene ends were 2 bases for V and 7 bases for J; bases not matched to a gene: 7. The CDR3 totals 16 residues. In germline, CDR1 is SGHTA, CDR2 FQGNSA. The DNA for the CDR3 is TGTGCCAGCAGCTTACGGACCGGGACAGGGGGAAATGAGCAGTTCTTC. Encoded protein: CASSLRTGTGGNEQFF.

This chain joins TRBV10-3 and TRBJ2-7; D might be TRBD2 (5 bases). This CDR3 region has 13 residues. V lost 7 bases, J lost 3 bases, and 13 bases lay in between. From germline, CDR1 is ENHRY and CDR2 SYGVKD. The DNA of the CDR3 is TGTGCCATCATGGGCGGCGCGGGCTACGAGCAGTACTTC. It encodes CAIMGGAGYEQYF.

The chain is built from TRBV5-4 and TRBJ2-3; 10 bases align to TRBD2. The CDR3 runs to 16 residues. In germline, CDR1 is SGHNT, CDR2 YYREEE (reference sequence). The J segment lost 2 bases and the V segment lost 1 base, leaving 4 bases of the junction unmatched. CDR3 nucleotide sequence: TGTGCCAGCAGCTTGTTACTAGCGGGGAACACAGATACGCAGTATTTT. The encoded protein is CASSLLLAGNTDTQYF.

J is TRBJ1-5 and V is TRBV6-1, with a weak D call TRBD1 (6 bases). V was cut by 1 base and J by 3 bases, with 10 bases left in between. The CDR3 length is 15 residues. The germline CDR1 and CDR2 sequences are MNHNS and SASEGT. CDR3 in amino acids: CASSEGHRDNQPQHF. DNA for the CDR3: TGTGCCAGCAGTGAAGGGCACAGGGACAATCAGCCCCAGCATTTT.

This clone appeared once. This chain joins TRBV6-1 and TRBJ2-1, with 7 bases that match TRBD1. CDR1 is MNHNS, CDR2 SASEGT, per germline. The junction had 7 bases not matched to a gene; V was cut back by 0 bases and J by 5 bases. CDR3 length: 16 residues. DNA of the CDR3: TGTGCCAGCAGTGAAGCGCCGACAGGGTGGGACAATGAGCAGTTCTTC. Amino acids: CASSEAPTGWDNEQFF.

The sample holds one count of this clone. The chain uses TRBV5-8 and TRBJ2-7; TRBD1 agrees at 9 bases. Germline-derived CDR1 and CDR2 are SGHTS and YDEGEE. The CDR3 is 17 residues long. V dropped 3 bases and J dropped 6; count of bases not matched to a gene: 16. The CDR3 is CASSSGTGIRSGVEQYF. The CDR3 DNA follows: TGTGCCAGCAGCTCCGGGACAGGGATCCGATCAGGGGTCGAGCAGTACTTC.

The rearrangement uses TRBV7-9 and TRBJ1-3, with TRBD1 identical over 7 bases. The junction had 6 bases not matched to a gene; V was cut back by 4 bases and J by 0 bases. This CDR3 is built from 16 residues. Germline V gene data show CDR1 as SEHNR and CDR2 as FQNEAQ (reference sequence). The CDR3 DNA is TGTGCCAGCAGCTCTAGGGGGCGGAACTCTGGAAACACCATATATTTT. Translated: CASSSRGRNSGNTIYF.

The V and J genes are TRBV30 and TRBJ1-5; tentative D call: TRBD1 (5 bases). Per the germline V gene, CDR1 is GTSNPN and CDR2 is SVGIG (reference sequence). The V end lost 2 bases, the J end lost 6 bases, and 11 bases lay between the germline ends. This CDR3 is built from 13 residues. CDR3 nucleotides: TGTGCCTGGAGTCTTCCCGGGGGTCAGCCCCAGCATTTT. It is translated as CAWSLPGGQPQHF.

The V call is TRBV6-6, the J call TRBJ1-4; tentative D call: TRBD1 (5 bases). V shed 6 bases and J shed 4 bases, with 18 bases lying between them. The CDR3 consists of 16 residues. Germline loops: CDR1 MNHNY, CDR2 SVGAGI (reference sequence). This chain's CDR3 is CASSSYPPGNNEKLFF. CDR3 nucleotides: TGTGCCAGCAGCTCATACCCTCCAGGGAATAATGAAAAACTGTTTTTT.

J is TRBJ2-3 and V is TRBV15; D is perhaps TRBD2 (6 bases). Germline V gene sequence: CDR1 LNHNV, CDR2 YYDKDF (reference sequence). The V end was cut by 5 bases, the J end by 5 bases, with 20 bases between. The length of the CDR3 is 16 residues. CDR3 DNA: TGTGCCACCAGCCGCACGACGACTAGGAATGGAGATACGCAGTATTTT. Amino acid sequence: CATSRTTTRNGDTQYF.

This chain uses TRBV6-5 with TRBJ1-3; no reliable D call. The CDR3 extends over 15 amino acids. The V end was cut by 0 bases, the J end by 1 base, with 7 bases between. Germline values: CDR1 MNHEY, CDR2 SVGAGI. The CDR3, as DNA: TGTGCCAGCAGTTACTCGTTCAGTTCTGGAAACACCATATATTTT. This encodes CASSYSFSSGNTIYF.

V is TRBV28 and J is TRBJ1-2; D remains ambiguous. From germline, CDR1 is MDHEN and CDR2 SYDVKM. V was pared by 5 bases and J by 0 bases, with 13 bases between. The CDR3 covers 15 residues. CDR3 in amino acids: CASSPAEFPNYGYTF. CDR3 in DNA: TGTGCCAGCAGTCCCGCGGAGTTCCCTAACTATGGCTACACCTTC.

This chain connects TRBV28 to TRBJ1-2; 11 nucleotides match TRBD1. CDR1 MDHEN and CDR2 SYDVKM come from the germline V gene. The CDR3 consists of 14 residues. V gave up 6 bases and J gave up 6 bases; unmatched junction bases: 6. The CDR3 region is CASSGTGGRNGYTF. As DNA, the CDR3 is TGTGCCAGCAGCGGGACAGGGGGAAGGAATGGCTACACCTTC.

The chain couples TRBV30 to TRBJ2-5; 10 bases agree with TRBD2. The V gene's germline CDR1 is GTSNPN and CDR2 SVGIG (reference sequence). The CDR3 loop spans 18 amino acids. V lost 2 bases and J lost 5; bases outside the gene matches: 17. Here the CDR3 DNA reads TGTGCCTGGAGTAACGTAATAGCGGGGGGCCCACCGAGCGAGACCCAGTACTTC. Amino acid sequence: CAWSNVIAGGPPSETQYF.

The V and J genes are TRBV27 and TRBJ1-5; 12 positions agree with TRBD1. The junction had 6 bases not matched to a gene; V was cut back by 6 bases and J by 6 bases. The CDR3 has 15 residues. Germline V gene sequence: CDR1 MNHEY, CDR2 SMNVEV (reference sequence). This chain's CDR3 is CASSQGQGAGQPQHF. CDR3 DNA sequence: TGTGCCAGCAGCCAGGGACAGGGGGCAGGTCAGCCCCAGCATTTT.

The J gene is TRBJ2-3, the V gene TRBV2, with 10 bases fitting TRBD2. Germline V gives CDR1 SNHLY, CDR2 FYNNEI. The junction had 2 bases not matched to a gene; V was cut back by 0 bases and J by 5 bases. The CDR3 consists of 15 residues. The CDR3 sequence: CASSEASGGRDTQYF. CDR3 in DNA: TGTGCCAGCAGTGAAGCTAGCGGGGGGAGAGATACGCAGTATTTT.